These 5 T cell receptor beta chains originate from one sample sequenced in a study of blood T cell repertoires in COVID-19. TCRdb's table, derived via immunoSEQ multiplex PCR, lists solely in-frame clones and lacks some. The table has about 230,000 clones, nearly 90% seen once. The sequencing sample was made of peripheral blood. These receptors all come from a woman aged 18 to 35 who had recovered from COVID-19.

The genes are TRBV21-1 and TRBJ2-1; TRBD2, the table's D call, was not compared with the DNA. TRBV21-1 is a pseudogene. This CDR3 spans 17 amino acids. In DNA form, the CDR3 reads TGTGCCAGCAACCCCGGGACTAGCGGGAGCTCCTACAATGAGCAGTTCTTC. Protein: CASNPGTSGSSYNEQFF.

CDR3 DNA sequence: TGCGCCAGCAGCTTGGGAGTGATTTCCTACGAGCAGTACTTC. Its protein is CASSLGVISYEQYF. The chain carries TRBV5-1 and TRBJ2-7; the D is unclear. V lost 0 bases and J lost 1, with 8 bases in between. This CDR3 contains 14 residues. Germline V gene data show CDR1 as SGHRS and CDR2 as YFSETQ.

This chain connects TRBV10-3 to TRBJ2-3; 10 nucleotides align to TRBD2. CDR1 and CDR2 (germline): ENHRY, SYGVKD. V lost 7 bases to trimming and J lost 0 bases; unmatched junction nucleotides: 16. CDR3 length: 19 residues. CDR3 protein: CAIKTPDSGLAESTDTQYF. For the CDR3, the DNA is TGTGCCATCAAAACACCCGATAGTGGACTAGCGGAAAGCACAGATACGCAGTATTTT.

V gene TRBV9 combines with J gene TRBJ1-2; TRBD1 aligns across 10 bases. In germline, CDR1 is SGDLS, CDR2 YYNGEE. V was clipped by 4 bases and J by 3 bases; unmatched bases: 6. The CDR3 spans 15 residues. The CDR3, as DNA: TGTGCCAGCAGCCCGGGACAGGGGACTTACTATGGCTACACCTTC. Its translation: CASSPGQGTYYGYTF.

The rearrangement uses TRBV30 and TRBJ1-2; D is possibly TRBD1 (6 bases). Germline loops: CDR1 GTSNPN, CDR2 SVGIG (reference sequence). V dropped 0 bases and J dropped 8 bases, with 22 bases sitting between them. This CDR3 spans 16 amino acids. The CDR3 DNA follows: TGTGCCTGGAGTGTACCCAGGGCAGGGGTAAAAGGCGGCTACACCTTC. Translated: CAWSVPRAGVKGGYTF.